A single sample is the source of the 4 T cell receptor beta chains below, sequenced in a study of radiotherapy plus CTLA-4 blockade in lung cancer. Profiling relied on immunoSEQ multiplex PCR, and the TCRdb table lists in-frame clones only, not all of them. The sample lists over 85,000 clones; about 70% were seen once. The sample here was peripheral blood, taken from a patient treated with radiotherapy plus ipilimumab. The receptor source for this set is a human donor with non-small cell lung cancer who had a partial response to radiotherapy plus ipilimumab. Some clones in this sample may be carry-over from other donors' samples.

The gene calls are TRBV11-2 and TRBJ2-5; D gene unclear. The CDR3 loop spans 11 amino acids. Trimming shortened V by 5 bases and J by 5 bases, and 6 bases separated the two germline ends. The germline V gene has CDR1 SGHAT and CDR2 FQNNGV. As DNA, the CDR3 is TGTGCCAGCAGCATATTGGAGACCCAGTACTTC. Protein sequence: CASSILETQYF.

The rearrangement joins TRBV11-3 to TRBJ2-5, with 7 bases fitting TRBD1. With 2 bases clipped from V and 7 bases from J, the junction kept 7 bases outside the gene matches. The CDR3 contains 14 residues. Germline V gene sequence: CDR1 SGHNT, CDR2 YENEEA. This CDR3 is CASSLWTGEGTQYF. The CDR3 nucleotides are TGTGCCAGCAGCTTATGGACAGGAGAGGGGACCCAGTACTTC.

CDR3 DNA sequence: TGTGCCAGTAGTCCCAGGACAGGGGACTATGGCTACACCTTC. Protein sequence: CASSPRTGDYGYTF. This chain connects TRBV19 to TRBJ1-2; the match to TRBD1 covers 9 bases. The CDR3 sequence is 14 residues long. CDR1 and CDR2 from the germline V gene are LNHDA and SQIVND (reference sequence). With 5 bases clipped from V and 3 bases from J, the junction kept 4 bases outside the gene matches.

In its sample, this clone was seen a few times. The DNA for the CDR3 is TGTGCCAGCAGTTTAGGCGGGGGGGCCTTCGACGAGCAGTACTTC. It is translated as CASSLGGGAFDEQYF. The genes are TRBV27 and TRBJ2-7; 9 nucleotides match TRBD2. Unmatched junction bases numbered 7, after V lost 2 bases and J lost 5 bases. From germline, CDR1 is MNHEY and CDR2 SMNVEV (reference sequence). The CDR3 is 15 residues long.